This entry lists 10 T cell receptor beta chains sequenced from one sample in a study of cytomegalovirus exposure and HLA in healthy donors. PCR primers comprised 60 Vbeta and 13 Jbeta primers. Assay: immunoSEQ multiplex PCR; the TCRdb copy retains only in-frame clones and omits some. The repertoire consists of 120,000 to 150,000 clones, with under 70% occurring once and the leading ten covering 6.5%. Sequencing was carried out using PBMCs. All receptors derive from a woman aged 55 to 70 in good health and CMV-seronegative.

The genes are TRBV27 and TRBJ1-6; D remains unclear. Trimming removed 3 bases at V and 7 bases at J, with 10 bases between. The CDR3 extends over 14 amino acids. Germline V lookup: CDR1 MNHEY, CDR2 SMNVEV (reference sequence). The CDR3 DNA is TGTGCCAGCAGTTTCCCCGGGGAAAATTCACCCCTCCACTTT. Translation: CASSFPGENSPLHF.

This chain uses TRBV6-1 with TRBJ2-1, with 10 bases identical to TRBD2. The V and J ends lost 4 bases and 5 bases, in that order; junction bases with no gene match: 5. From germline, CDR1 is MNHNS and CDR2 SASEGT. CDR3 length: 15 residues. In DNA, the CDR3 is TGTGCCAGCAGTGGGAGGACTAGCGGTAACAATGAGCAGTTCTTC. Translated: CASSGRTSGNNEQFF.

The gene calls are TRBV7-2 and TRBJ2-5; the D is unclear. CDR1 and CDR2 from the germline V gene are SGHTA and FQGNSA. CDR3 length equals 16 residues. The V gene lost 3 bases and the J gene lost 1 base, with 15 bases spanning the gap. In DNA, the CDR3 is TGTGCCAGCAGCTTGTCTGGCGGCCCTCTCCAAGAGACCCAGTACTTC. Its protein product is CASSLSGGPLQETQYF.

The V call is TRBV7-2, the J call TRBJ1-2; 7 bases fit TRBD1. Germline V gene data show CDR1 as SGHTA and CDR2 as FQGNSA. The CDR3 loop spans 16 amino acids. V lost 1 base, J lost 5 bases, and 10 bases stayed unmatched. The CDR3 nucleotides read TGTGCCAGCAGCTTAGAAATTGACAGGGACCTATATGGCTACACCTTC. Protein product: CASSLEIDRDLYGYTF.

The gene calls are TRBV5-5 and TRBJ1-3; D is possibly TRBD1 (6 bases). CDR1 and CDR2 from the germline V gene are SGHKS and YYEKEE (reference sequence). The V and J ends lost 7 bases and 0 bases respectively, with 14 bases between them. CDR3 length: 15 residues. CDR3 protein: CASRGAPISGNTIYF. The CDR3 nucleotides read TGTGCCAGCCGGGGGGCTCCCATCTCTGGAAACACCATATATTTT. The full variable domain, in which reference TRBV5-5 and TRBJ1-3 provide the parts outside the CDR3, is DAGVTQSPTHLIKTRGQQVTLRCSPISGHKSVSWYQQVLGQGPQFIFQYYEKEERGRGNFPDRFSARQFPNYSSELNVNALLLGDSALYLCASRGAPISGNTIYFGEGSWLTVV.

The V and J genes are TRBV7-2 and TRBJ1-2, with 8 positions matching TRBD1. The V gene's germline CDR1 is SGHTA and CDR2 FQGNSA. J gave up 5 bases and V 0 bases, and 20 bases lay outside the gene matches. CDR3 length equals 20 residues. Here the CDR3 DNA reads TGTGCCAGCAGCTTAGCCCACGGGCTGGGACAGGCCACTTCCGGGTATGGCTACACCTTC. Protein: CASSLAHGLGQATSGYGYTF.

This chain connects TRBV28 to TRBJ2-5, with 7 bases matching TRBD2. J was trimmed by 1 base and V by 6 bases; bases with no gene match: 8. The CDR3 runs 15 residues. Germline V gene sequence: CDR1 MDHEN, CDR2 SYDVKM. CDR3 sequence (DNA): TGTGCCAGCAGCTGGGGAGGGATAATCCAAGAGACCCAGTACTTC. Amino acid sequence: CASSWGGIIQETQYF.

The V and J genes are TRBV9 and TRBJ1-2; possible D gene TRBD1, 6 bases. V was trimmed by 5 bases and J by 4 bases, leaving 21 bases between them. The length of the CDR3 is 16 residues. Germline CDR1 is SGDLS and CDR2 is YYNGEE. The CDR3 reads CASSGDMRGIGYGYTF. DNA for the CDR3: TGTGCCAGCAGTGGGGACATGAGGGGAATAGGCTATGGCTACACCTTC.

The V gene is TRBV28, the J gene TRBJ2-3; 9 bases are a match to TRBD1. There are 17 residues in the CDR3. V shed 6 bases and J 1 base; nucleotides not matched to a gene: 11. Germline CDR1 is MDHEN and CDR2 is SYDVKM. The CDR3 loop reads CASRPSGTGRRTDTQYF. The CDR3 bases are TGTGCCAGCAGGCCCTCCGGGACAGGGCGGCGCACAGATACGCAGTATTTT.

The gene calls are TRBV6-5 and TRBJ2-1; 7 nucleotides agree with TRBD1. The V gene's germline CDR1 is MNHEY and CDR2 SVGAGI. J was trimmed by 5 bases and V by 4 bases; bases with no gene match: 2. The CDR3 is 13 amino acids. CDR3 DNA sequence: TGTGCCAGCAGTTCCAGGGGGAACAATGAGCAGTTCTTC. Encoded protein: CASSSRGNNEQFF.